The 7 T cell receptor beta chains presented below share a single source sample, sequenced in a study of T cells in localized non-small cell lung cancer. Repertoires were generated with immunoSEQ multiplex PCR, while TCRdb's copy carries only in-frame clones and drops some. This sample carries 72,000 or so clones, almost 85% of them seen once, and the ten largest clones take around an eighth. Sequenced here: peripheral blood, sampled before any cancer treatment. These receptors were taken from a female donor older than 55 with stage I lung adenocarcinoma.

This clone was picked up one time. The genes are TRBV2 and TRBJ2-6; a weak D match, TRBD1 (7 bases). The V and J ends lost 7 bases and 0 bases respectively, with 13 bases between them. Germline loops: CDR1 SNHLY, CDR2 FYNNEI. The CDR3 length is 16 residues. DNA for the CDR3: TGTGCCAGCACGGAGGGGGCACGCTCTGGGGCCAACGTCCTGACTTTC. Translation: CASTEGARSGANVLTF. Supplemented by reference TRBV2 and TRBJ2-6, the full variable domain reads EPEVTQTPSHQVTQMGQEVILRCVPISNHLYFYWYRQILGQKVEFLVSFYNNEISEKSEIFDDQFSVERPDGSNFTLKIRSTKLEDSAMYFCASTEGARSGANVLTFGAGSRLTVL.

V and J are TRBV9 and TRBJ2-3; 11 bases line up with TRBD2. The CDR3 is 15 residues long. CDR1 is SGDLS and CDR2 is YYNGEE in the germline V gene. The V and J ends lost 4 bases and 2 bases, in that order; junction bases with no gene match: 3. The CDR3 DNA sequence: TGTGCCAGCAGCCCGGGACTAGCGGACACAGATACGCAGTATTTT. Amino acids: CASSPGLADTDTQYF. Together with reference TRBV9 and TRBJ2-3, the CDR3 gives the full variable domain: DSGVTQTPKHLITATGQRVTLRCSPRSGDLSVYWYQQSLDQGLQFLIQYYNGEERAKGNILERFSAQQFPDLHSELNLSSLELGDSALYFCASSPGLADTDTQYFGPGTRLTVL.

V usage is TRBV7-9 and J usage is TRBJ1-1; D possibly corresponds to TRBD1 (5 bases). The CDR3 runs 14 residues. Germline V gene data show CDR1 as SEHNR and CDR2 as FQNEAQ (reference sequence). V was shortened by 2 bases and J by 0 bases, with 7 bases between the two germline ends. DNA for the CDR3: TGTGCCAGCAGCTTATTGGGGCTGAACACTGAAGCTTTCTTT. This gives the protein CASSLLGLNTEAFF.

The CDR3 reads CASSIGQGNTEAFF. The DNA for the CDR3 is TGTGCCAGCTCAATAGGACAGGGGAACACTGAAGCTTTCTTT. The J gene is TRBJ1-1, the V gene TRBV18, with 8 bases fitting TRBD1. With V trimmed by 5 bases and J by 1 base, 3 bases remained unmatched. CDR1 and CDR2 (germline): KGHSH, LQKENI. The CDR3 has 14 amino acids.

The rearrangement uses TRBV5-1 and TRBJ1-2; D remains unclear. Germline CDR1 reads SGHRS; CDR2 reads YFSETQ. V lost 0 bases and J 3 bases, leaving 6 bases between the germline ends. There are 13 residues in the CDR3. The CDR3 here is CASSLESDYGYTF. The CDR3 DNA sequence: TGCGCCAGCAGCTTGGAAAGCGACTATGGCTACACCTTC.

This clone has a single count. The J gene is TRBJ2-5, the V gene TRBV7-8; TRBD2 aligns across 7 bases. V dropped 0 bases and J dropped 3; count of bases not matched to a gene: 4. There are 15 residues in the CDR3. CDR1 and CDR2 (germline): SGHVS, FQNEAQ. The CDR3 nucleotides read TGTGCCAGCAGCTTAGCCGCCGGGGGGAAAGAGACCCAGTACTTC. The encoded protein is CASSLAAGGKETQYF.

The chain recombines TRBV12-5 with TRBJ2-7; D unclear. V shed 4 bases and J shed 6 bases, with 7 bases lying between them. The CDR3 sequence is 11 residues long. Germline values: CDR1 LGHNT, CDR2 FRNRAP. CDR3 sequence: CASGSWSEQYF. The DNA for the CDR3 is TGTGCTAGTGGTTCATGGAGCGAGCAGTACTTC.